These T cell receptor beta chains were read from a single sample in a study of T cell repertoires in cytomegalovirus infection. Their target antigens are unknown. TCRdb fed the reads into MiXCR, producing one record per CDR3 protein. The sample has approximately 910,000 distinct CDR3 sequences, 30% to 40% seen once. The starting material was cultured CD8+ T cells from PBMCs, obtained from culture after CMV antigen stimulation. Every receptor here comes from a human donor in good health (CMV status not recorded). Some clones in this sample may be carry-over from other donors' samples. Each CDR3 is given with its conserved first and last residue. A D gene is named only where the DNA matches it firmly. Where a row states a size, it is once, few, many or the class of an expanded clone; other rows omit it.

clone_size	v_call	d_call	j_call	cdr3_nt	cdr3_aa
once	TRBV19	TRBD2	TRBJ2-5	TGTGCCAGTAGTATTATAGGGACTAGCGGAATCGAGACCCAGTACTTC	CASSIIGTSGIETQYF
few	TRBV6-5	-	TRBJ1-1	TGTGCCAGCAGTTACTCGCACAGTCGGGACACTGAAGCTTTCTTT	CASSYSHSRDTEAFF
few	TRBV4-1	-	TRBJ2-1	TGCGCCAGCAGACCTCCCGGGAGTTACAATGAGCAGTTCTTC	CASRPPGSYNEQFF
-	TRBV4-2	-	TRBJ1-1	TGTGCCAGCAGCCAAGAATTTCCAGAATTAAACACTGAAGCTTTCTTT	CASSQEFPELNTEAFF
-	TRBV6-1	-	TRBJ2-7	TGTGCCAGCAGTCAGACTAGTGACGAGCAGTACTTC	CASSQTSDEQYF
-	TRBV6-6	TRBD1	TRBJ1-5	TGTGCCAGCAGTTACGACAGGGAAACGGATCAGCCCCAGCATTTT	CASSYDRETDQPQHF
many	TRBV4-3	-	TRBJ2-1	TGCGCCAGCAGCGCCCGGGGGACCCCATACAATGAGCAGTTCTTC	CASSARGTPYNEQFF
-	TRBV6-5	-	TRBJ2-7	TGTGCCAGCAGTCCCCGGACGACAGTGAGCTCCTACGAGCAGTACTTC	CASSPRTTVSSYEQYF
-	TRBV25-1	-	TRBJ2-5	TGTGCCAGCAGTGGGACAGCCCCACCAGACTTC	CASSGTAPPDF
-	TRBV5-1	-	TRBJ2-7	TGCGCCAGCAGCTTCCGACAGGCAACCTACGAGCAGTACTTC	CASSFRQATYEQYF
few	TRBV10-3	TRBD1	TRBJ1-1	TGTGCCATCAGTGAGTCTTCGGGGACAGTAGGCACTGAAGCTTTCTTT	CAISESSGTVGTEAFF
few	TRBV28	-	TRBJ2-1	TGTGCCAGCACCCTATGGGATGAGCAGTTCTTC	CASTLWDEQFF
few	TRBV10-3	-	TRBJ2-3	TGTGCCATCGGAGGATCTAGCACAGATACGCAGTATTTT	CAIGGSSTDTQYF
many	TRBV7-9	-	TRBJ1-2	TGTGCCAGCAGCTTAGTGTTTGAGGTCTCCAATGGCTACACCTTC	CASSLVFEVSNGYTF
many	TRBV7-9	-	TRBJ2-3	TGTGCCAGCAGCTTAGCTGACTCTTCCCCCACAGATACGCAGTATTTT	CASSLADSSPTDTQYF